This T cell receptor beta chain is from a study of T cell repertoires in cytomegalovirus infection. Study at large: CMV infection together with matching HLA type was indicated by public TCR beta signatures.

This clonotype has at least ten counts. Its antigen is not identified. TCRdb used MiXCR to reprocess the reads, holding one entry per CDR3 protein. The table includes 600,000 to 800,000 distinct CDR3 sequences, roughly 26% detected once. The CDR3 runs to 15 residues. With 2 bases removed from V and 4 bases from J, the gap between germline ends came to 15 bases. The germline gives CDR1 SGHVS, CDR2 FNYEAQ. Findings and limits, study-wide: It was HLA-C-restricted CMV-specific TCR beta clonotypes that dominated the response ex vivo. Carriage of CMV together with the relevant HLA was identifiable through cumulative public TCR beta family frequency.

The specimen was CD8+ T cells from PBMCs. The rearrangement uses TRBV7-6 and TRBJ2-7; the D gene is possibly TRBD1 (5 bases). The sequence was collected from a human donor in good health (CMV status not recorded). Some clones in this sample may be carry-over from other donors' samples. The CDR3 region has the DNA TGTGCCAGCAGCTTATCCCAGGGTTTAGGGTACGAGCAGTACTTC. As protein: CASSLSQGLGYEQYF.